A selection of T cell receptor beta chains follows, all from one sample in a study of cytotoxic CD8 clonotypes in ibrutinib-treated CLL. Profiled with immunoSEQ multiplex PCR; TCRdb holds only in-frame clones, not every one. Here the sample spans about 40,000 clones, 55% to 80% being singletons. The input for sequencing was PBMCs, taken at disease progression, from a patient treated with ibrutinib. These TCRs come from a human donor with chronic lymphocytic leukemia. The CDR3 runs from the conserved cysteine through the conserved F or W. Each record gives: CDR3 DNA, CDR3 protein, CDR3 length, V gene, J gene, D gene, clone size. A D gene is named only where the DNA matches it firmly. Size is stated for part of the rows, as once, few or many counts, or as a class when the clone is expanded.

TGTGCCAGCAGCTTAGGGGGTTGGGACAGGGGGCCATCGGACACTGAAGCTTTCTTT	CASSLGGWDRGPSDTEAFF	19	TRBV13	TRBJ1-1	TRBD1	-
TGTGCCAGCAGCGTGTACGTTGGTGAGCAGTTCTTC	CASSVYVGEQFF	12	TRBV9	TRBJ2-1	-	-
TGTGCCAGCAACACGGGCCCCTTAAACACGCAGTATTTT	CASNTGPLNTQYF	13	TRBV9	TRBJ2-3	-	-
TGTGCCAGTAGTGCGGACCGCAGGACAGGGGTTTTTGGGGATGAAAAACTGTTTTTT	CASSADRRTGVFGDEKLFF	19	TRBV19	TRBJ1-4	TRBD1	-
TGTGCCAGCAGTGACAGGGAAGAGGGGTTCGAAGGTTTCTTT	CASSDREEGFEGFF	14	TRBV25-1	TRBJ1-1	-	-
TGCGCCAGCAGCCAAGCGGACAATGAGCAGTTCTTC	CASSQADNEQFF	12	TRBV4-1	TRBJ2-1	-	-
TGCGCCAGCAGCTTGGGTAGCGGGGAGACCCAGTACTTC	CASSLGSGETQYF	13	TRBV5-1	TRBJ2-5	TRBD2	-
TGTGCCAGCAGCATCCGGAGGGGTTTGGCCCAAGAGACCCAGTACTTC	CASSIRRGLAQETQYF	16	TRBV13	TRBJ2-5	-	once
TGTGCCAGCACCCCCGCAGGGATGGGTCACAATGAGCAGTTCTTC	CASTPAGMGHNEQFF	15	TRBV28	TRBJ2-1	-	-
TGTGCCAGCAGCCAACGACCCCCGCGAAGCTCCTACAATGAGCAGTTCTTC	CASSQRPPRSSYNEQFF	17	TRBV2	TRBJ2-1	-	few
TGTGCCAGCACCAGAGGGGGGGACTCCTACGAGCAGTACTTC	CASTRGGDSYEQYF	14	TRBV6-5	TRBJ2-7	-	-
TGTGCTAGTGGTTTGGCCTACAGGGGTTTCTCTGGAAACACCATATATTTT	CASGLAYRGFSGNTIYF	17	TRBV12-5	TRBJ1-3	TRBD1	-
TGTGCCAGCAGCTTAGGCCAAGTAAGGGCATGGAACACTGAAGCTTTCTTT	CASSLGQVRAWNTEAFF	17	TRBV13	TRBJ1-1	-	-
TGTGCCAGCAGCCCTTCTTCTGACAGGGCTAACTATGGCTACACCTTC	CASSPSSDRANYGYTF	16	TRBV7-9	TRBJ1-2	TRBD1	few
TGCGCCAGCAGAGAGAGGGTAGGGGGTTACTACGAGCAGTACTTC	CASRERVGGYYEQYF	15	TRBV5-1	TRBJ2-7	-	few
TGTGCCAGCAGCTTACTTTGGGACAGGCGAGGGGATTACGAGCAGTACTTC	CASSLLWDRRGDYEQYF	17	TRBV7-9	TRBJ2-7	TRBD1	-
TGTGCCAGCAGTCTCCGTCTGGGACTAGCGGGAGCGGATGAGCAGTTCTTC	CASSLRLGLAGADEQFF	17	TRBV28	TRBJ2-1	TRBD2	-
TGTGCCAGTAGCAACACCGGGGAGCTGTTTTTT	CASSNTGELFF	11	TRBV19	TRBJ2-2	-	few
TGTGCCTGGAGTGTGGAGGGGGGAGGCAATCAGCCCCAGCATTTT	CAWSVEGGGNQPQHF	15	TRBV30	TRBJ1-5	-	-
TGTGCCAGCAGCTTGAAGCGGGAGGGTGAGCAGTTCTTC	CASSLKREGEQFF	13	TRBV5-4	TRBJ2-1	TRBD2	-
TGTGCCAGCAGTGAAGCGGGGGGTTATATCTACGAGCAGTACTTC	CASSEAGGYIYEQYF	15	TRBV2	TRBJ2-7	-	-
TGTGCCAGCTCACCTCAGGGGGCGAAGGTTGGTCAGCCCCAGCATTTT	CASSPQGAKVGQPQHF	16	TRBV18	TRBJ1-5	TRBD1	once
TGTGCCAGCAGTTCCCTAGGAAGGGGGCTCTGGGAGACCCAGTACTTC	CASSSLGRGLWETQYF	16	TRBV27	TRBJ2-5	TRBD1	few
TGTGCCAGCAGCTGGGGTTTTGCGGGAGCGGAGCAGTACTTC	CASSWGFAGAEQYF	14	TRBV2	TRBJ2-7	TRBD2	-
TGCGCCAGCAGAGGGACAGGGTTGAATGAGCAGTTCTTC	CASRGTGLNEQFF	13	TRBV5-1	TRBJ2-1	TRBD1	-
TGTGCCAGCAGTGAATATGGAGGCGGGAGCTCCTACAATGAGCAGTTCTTC	CASSEYGGGSSYNEQFF	17	TRBV25-1	TRBJ2-1	TRBD2	-
TGTGCCAGCAGCTGGGGACAGGGGGCAGAGTCCTATAATTCACCCCTCCACTTT	CASSWGQGAESYNSPLHF	18	TRBV5-5	TRBJ1-6	TRBD1	few
TGCAGCGTTGTAAGGGGGGGACTATCCACAGATACGCAGTATTTT	CSVVRGGLSTDTQYF	15	TRBV29-1	TRBJ2-3	-	-
TGTGCCAGCAGCTTACCGGGACGGAATAACTATGGCTACACCTTC	CASSLPGRNNYGYTF	15	TRBV5-6	TRBJ1-2	-	-
TGCGCCAGCAGCCAAGAAGGGACAGTAGGGAAAGCTTTCTTT	CASSQEGTVGKAFF	14	TRBV4-1	TRBJ1-1	TRBD1	few
TGTGCCAGCGGGCGCAATGAGCAGTTCTTC	CASGRNEQFF	10	TRBV28	TRBJ2-1	-	once
TGTGCCAGCAGCGTAGGGGACAGGGCCCTCCACGAGCAGTACTTC	CASSVGDRALHEQYF	15	TRBV9	TRBJ2-7	TRBD1	-
TGTGCCAGCAGCCAATCAACGACAGAGACTAACTATGGCTACACCTTC	CASSQSTTETNYGYTF	16	TRBV4-2	TRBJ1-2	-	few
TGTGCCAGCAGCTTGTTGGTGACTAGCGGAGTAGATACGCAGTATTTT	CASSLLVTSGVDTQYF	16	TRBV5-4	TRBJ2-3	TRBD2	-
TGTGCCAGCAGCTTCAGAGGGTCGTCTAATGAAAAACTGTTTTTT	CASSFRGSSNEKLFF	15	TRBV13	TRBJ1-4	-	-
TGTGCCAGCTCACCTCGCGCCGGGAGGGGGACTGCGGGAGATACGCAGTATTTT	CASSPRAGRGTAGDTQYF	18	TRBV18	TRBJ2-3	TRBD2	-
TGTGCCAGCAGTACAGGGGGCGGGTTCAGTCAGCCCCAGCATTTT	CASSTGGGFSQPQHF	15	TRBV6-6	TRBJ1-5	TRBD1	-
TGCGCCAGCAGCTTGGGAGGGCATCACACCGGGGAGCTGTTTTTT	CASSLGGHHTGELFF	15	TRBV5-1	TRBJ2-2	-	few
TGTGCCTCCTCCGCAGGGGGCAGATACGAGCAGTACTTC	CASSAGGRYEQYF	13	TRBV30	TRBJ2-7	TRBD1	-
TGTGCCAGCTCACCCCATCCGGATAACAATGAGCAGTTCTTC	CASSPHPDNNEQFF	14	TRBV18	TRBJ2-1	-	-
TGTGCAAGTCGCTTAGCGCTCCAACAGGGGACCGGGGAGCTGTTTTTT	CASRLALQQGTGELFF	16	TRBV12-2	TRBJ2-2	-	-
TGTGCCAGTAGTATGCCGGGGGGGCCCGGGGAGCTGTTTTTT	CASSMPGGPGELFF	14	TRBV19	TRBJ2-2	TRBD2	-